These 30 T cell receptor beta chains were sequenced from one sample in a study of T cell responses to AZD1222 COVID-19 vaccine. Measured with immunoSEQ multiplex PCR; TCRdb has only the in-frame clones, and not every one. This table has some 150,000 clones, more than 70% appearing once. The source material was peripheral blood, sampled on day 0 of AZD1222 vaccination. The source of these receptors is an adult in good health.

This sequence joins TRBV6-2 or TRBV6-3 and TRBJ1-1; a possible D gene is TRBD1 (5 bases). This CDR3 comprises 15 residues. Germline assignment: CDR1 MNHEY and CDR2 SVGEGT. Trimming removed 6 bases at V and 3 bases at J, with 17 bases between. CDR3 amino acids: CASSHGGGAHTEAFF. DNA for the CDR3: TGTGCCAGCAGCCACGGTGGAGGGGCGCACACTGAAGCTTTCTTT.

The V gene is TRBV4-1, the J gene TRBJ2-5, with D uncertain. V lost 0 bases and J 0 bases, leaving 8 bases between the germline ends. Germline lookup yields CDR1 MGHRA and CDR2 YSYEKL. The CDR3 runs 15 residues. CDR3 amino acids: CASSQEHAYQETQYF. The CDR3 DNA reads TGCGCCAGCAGCCAAGAACATGCGTACCAAGAGACCCAGTACTTC.

In the case of this clone: The same CDR3 can be traced to other DNA sequences in this sample. V usage is TRBV20-1 and J usage is TRBJ2-5; D is unclear. The V gene's germline CDR1 is DFQATT and CDR2 SNEGSKA (reference sequence). V was cut by 1 base and J by 3 bases, with 3 bases left in between. The CDR3 length is 11 residues. CDR3 region: CSARAKETQYF. The DNA for the CDR3 is TGCAGTGCTAGAGCCAAAGAGACCCAGTACTTC.

The rearrangement uses TRBV10-3 and TRBJ2-3; D gene uncertain. The CDR3 runs 15 residues. Trimming cost V 7 bases and J 1 base, with 15 bases left between them. Germline V gives CDR1 ENHRY, CDR2 SYGVKD. Here the CDR3 reads CAITQSPLGTDTQYF. The CDR3, as DNA: TGTGCCATCACCCAATCGCCACTGGGCACAGATACGCAGTATTTT.

CDR3 amino acids: CSASPGSYGYTF. CDR3 sequence (DNA): TGCAGTGCTAGTCCAGGGAGTTATGGCTACACCTTC. This rearrangement joins TRBV20-1 to TRBJ1-2; the D gene is possibly TRBD1 (5 bases). V lost 3 bases, J lost 5 bases, and 10 bases lay in between. Germline CDR1 reads DFQATT; CDR2 reads SNEGSKA (reference sequence). The length of the CDR3 is 12 residues.

The chain couples TRBV5-4 to TRBJ2-1; 11 bases align to TRBD2. V trimming: 2 bases; J trimming: 5 bases; junction bases outside the gene matches: 6. Per the germline V gene, CDR1 is SGHNT and CDR2 is YYREEE (reference sequence). The CDR3 contains 16 residues. The CDR3 loop is CASSFTGTSGNNEQFF. CDR3 sequence (DNA): TGTGCCAGCAGCTTTACCGGGACTAGCGGTAACAATGAGCAGTTCTTC.

The gene calls are TRBV11-3 and TRBJ2-2, with D perhaps given as TRBD1 or TRBD2 (6 bases each). The CDR3 is 17 residues long. CDR1 is SGHNT, CDR2 YENEEA, per germline. V lost 4 bases and J 5 bases, leaving 20 bases between the germline ends. CDR3 protein: CASSSSRSSGQTGELFF. The CDR3 coding sequence is TGTGCCAGCAGCTCCTCTCGTAGTAGCGGACAGACCGGGGAGCTGTTTTTT. The entire variable domain, with the rest obtained from reference TRBV11-3 and TRBJ2-2, is as follows: EAGVVQSPRYKIIEKKQPVAFWCNPISGHNTLYWYLQNLGQGPELLIRYENEEAVDDSQLPKDRFSAERLKGVDSTLKIQPAELGDSAVYLCASSSSRSSGQTGELFFGEGSRLTVL.

This chain uses TRBV21-1 with TRBJ1-5; the DNA was not used to check the table's D call, TRBD1. TRBV21-1 has pseudogene status. The CDR3 runs 17 residues. CDR3 sequence reads: CASLAGTEKSRHQPQHF. CDR3 nucleotides: TGTGCCAGCCTTGCCGGGACAGAGAAAAGTCGGCATCAGCCCCAGCATTTT.

V is TRBV27 and J is TRBJ2-1, with TRBD2 matching 14 bases. The CDR3 is made up of 17 amino acids. The germline V gene has CDR1 MNHEY and CDR2 SMNVEV (reference sequence). J lost 6 bases, V lost 7 bases, and 11 bases had no gene match. The CDR3 DNA sequence: TGTGCCAGCATCCCTATCGGGACTAGCGGGAGCTCCAATGAGCAGTTCTTC. Encoded protein: CASIPIGTSGSSNEQFF.

The genes are TRBV19 and TRBJ1-2; D gene uncertain. CDR1 and CDR2 from the germline V gene are LNHDA and SQIVND (reference sequence). Trimming pared 4 bases from V and 4 bases from J, leaving 13 bases between. The CDR3 is 14 amino acids. The CDR3, as DNA: TGTGCCAGTAGTACGTCGGGAGGAGCCTATGGCTACACCTTC. Its protein product is CASSTSGGAYGYTF.

The chain couples TRBV28 to TRBJ1-3; unclear D gene. CDR1 and CDR2 (germline): MDHEN, SYDVKM. CDR3 length: 14 residues. The V end was cut by 10 bases, the J end by 0 bases, with 13 bases between. CDR3 nucleotides: TGTGCCATCTTCGGGCCCCGCTCTGGAAACACCATATATTTT. Translating gives CAIFGPRSGNTIYF. Together with reference TRBV28 and TRBJ1-3, the CDR3 gives the full variable domain: DVKVTQSSRYLVKRTGEKVFLECVQDMDHENMFWYRQDPGLGLRLIYFSYDVKMKEKGDIPEGYSVSREKKERFSLILESASTNQTSMYLCAIFGPRSGNTIYFGEGSWLTVV.

This chain connects TRBV4-3 to TRBJ1-3; D possibly corresponds to TRBD1 (5 bases). Germline V gene data show CDR1 as LGHNA and CDR2 as YSLEER. Deletions cut 3 bases from V and 3 bases from J, with 18 bases between. The CDR3 has 17 amino acids. CDR3 region: CASSHGLSSGHGNTIYF. The CDR3 DNA is TGCGCCAGCAGCCACGGGCTTAGTTCGGGGCATGGAAACACCATATATTTT.

This sequence joins TRBV14 and TRBJ2-4; TRBD1 might be the D (6 bases). Looked up from germline, CDR1 is SGHDN and CDR2 is FVKESK. CDR3 length equals 19 residues. V lost 4 bases and J 0 bases, leaving 22 bases between the germline ends. CDR3 sequence reads: CASSRHGGAGALAKNIQYF. The CDR3 region has the DNA TGTGCCAGCAGCCGCCACGGAGGAGCAGGGGCCCTAGCCAAAAACATTCAGTACTTC.

The rearrangement joins TRBV27 to TRBJ2-4; the match to TRBD1 covers 9 bases. V gave up 5 bases and J gave up 1 base; unmatched junction bases: 3. Germline lookup yields CDR1 MNHEY and CDR2 SMNVEV (reference sequence). This CDR3 has 15 residues. CDR3 residues: CASSGTGKAKNIQYF. The CDR3 nucleotides read TGTGCCAGCAGTGGGACAGGGAAGGCCAAAAACATTCAGTACTTC.

The chain uses TRBV24-1 and TRBJ2-1; possible D gene TRBD2, 6 bases. V was pared by 6 bases and J by 6 bases, with 20 bases between. The CDR3 contains 16 residues. In germline, CDR1 is KGHDR, CDR2 SFDVKD. The CDR3 sequence is CATSSRGGGPVNEQFF. Written as DNA, the CDR3 is TGTGCCACCAGTTCTCGAGGTGGAGGGCCGGTCAATGAGCAGTTCTTC.

The chain has TRBV7-2 and TRBJ1-5, with D maybe TRBD1 (5 bases). CDR3 size: 15 residues. The germline gives CDR1 SGHTA, CDR2 FQGNSA. The V and J ends lost 6 bases and 1 base respectively, with 13 bases between them. The CDR3 reads CASSWRGVSNQPQHF. CDR3 nucleotides: TGTGCCAGCAGTTGGCGGGGGGTGAGCAATCAGCCCCAGCATTTT.

The genes are TRBV6-1 and TRBJ1-2; perhaps TRBD1 as D (5 bases). Germline values: CDR1 MNHNS, CDR2 SASEGT. V was shortened by 2 bases and J by 2 bases, with 18 bases between the two germline ends. CDR3 length: 17 residues. CDR3: CASSESSWGSLNYGYTF. CDR3 DNA: TGTGCCAGCAGTGAATCTTCCTGGGGGTCGCTAAACTATGGCTACACCTTC.

This clone was seen once. This rearrangement joins TRBV5-1 to TRBJ1-1; D is ambiguous. Trimming cost V 0 bases and J 1 base, with 7 bases left between them. This CDR3 contains 14 residues. CDR1 and CDR2 from the germline V gene are SGHRS and YFSETQ. The CDR3 loop reads CASSLVGTNTEAFF. The DNA of the CDR3 is TGCGCCAGCAGCTTGGTAGGAACGAACACTGAAGCTTTCTTT.

J is TRBJ1-5 and V is TRBV29-1; D is uncertain. Trimming stripped 4 bases from V and 1 base from J, with 5 bases between. CDR3 size: 12 residues. Germline CDR1 SQVTM, CDR2 ANQGSEA. This chain's CDR3 is CSVAGSNQPQHF. The CDR3 nucleotides read TGCAGCGTTGCGGGGAGCAATCAGCCCCAGCATTTT.

V gene TRBV28 combines with J gene TRBJ1-5, with D uncertain. V was clipped by 6 bases and J by 9 bases, with 12 bases between them. CDR3 length: 12 amino acids. Germline V gene data show CDR1 as MDHEN and CDR2 as SYDVKM. The CDR3 here is CASRKEVRPQHF. The CDR3 bases are TGTGCCAGCAGGAAGGAAGTGAGGCCCCAGCATTTT.

This sequence joins TRBV5-1 and TRBJ2-7; D may be TRBD1 (6 bases). V dropped 1 base and J dropped 3 bases, with 11 bases sitting between them. CDR3 length: 14 amino acids. Per the germline V gene, CDR1 is SGHRS and CDR2 is YFSETQ. Here the CDR3 reads CASSLTGRGYEQYF. In nucleotides, the CDR3 is TGCGCCAGCAGCTTGACAGGGAGAGGCTACGAGCAGTACTTC.

The chain employs TRBV18 and TRBJ2-2, with 8 bases matching TRBD1. CDR1 and CDR2 (germline): KGHSH, LQKENI. J gave up 2 bases and V 1 base, and 6 bases lay outside the gene matches. CDR3 size: 17 residues. The CDR3 loop is CASSPRGQGANTGELFF. The CDR3, as DNA: TGTGCCAGCTCACCACGAGGACAGGGAGCCAACACCGGGGAGCTGTTTTTT.

The chain has TRBV4-2 and TRBJ2-3, with D tentatively TRBD2 (6 bases). V lost 4 bases to trimming and J lost 0 bases, with 20 bases between them. This CDR3 has 18 residues. Germline assignment: CDR1 LGHNA and CDR2 YNFKEQ. The CDR3 coding sequence is TGTGCCAGCAGCCCCCAAAGAGGGGCGGGGCTAAGCACAGATACGCAGTATTTT. Protein sequence: CASSPQRGAGLSTDTQYF.

The V gene is TRBV2, the J gene TRBJ1-6, with D unresolved. Germline V gene lookup returns CDR1 SNHLY and CDR2 FYNNEI. V was cut by 0 bases and J by 4 bases, with 4 bases left in between. The CDR3 is 14 amino acids. CDR3 sequence: CASSEAGYNSPLHF. The CDR3 nucleotides read TGTGCCAGCAGTGAAGCAGGGTATAATTCACCCCTCCACTTT.

The rearrangement joins TRBV19 to TRBJ1-5; tentatively, D is TRBD1 (5 bases). CDR1 and CDR2 (germline): LNHDA, SQIVND (reference sequence). V was clipped by 8 bases and J by 3 bases, with 14 bases between them. This CDR3 comprises 14 residues. The DNA of the CDR3 is TGTGCCAGTTCGACCGGGACCCTCAATCAGCCCCAGCATTTT. It is translated as CASSTGTLNQPQHF.

J is TRBJ1-1 and V is TRBV28, with TRBD1 matching over 8 bases. The CDR3 loop spans 15 amino acids. Germline CDR1 reads MDHEN; CDR2 reads SYDVKM. V shed 3 bases and J 1 base; nucleotides not matched to a gene: 4. CDR3 nucleotides: TGTGCCAGCAGTTTGTCCGGGACAGGGAACACTGAAGCTTTCTTT. Amino acids: CASSLSGTGNTEAFF.

The V and J genes are TRBV19 and TRBJ2-7; tentatively, D is TRBD1 or TRBD2 (5 bases each). Germline V CDR1 and CDR2: LNHDA, SQIVND (reference sequence). The CDR3 has 14 amino acids. V lost 5 bases and J 4 bases, leaving 15 bases between the germline ends. DNA for the CDR3: TGTGCCAGTAGTCCAAACGGGGCCGATTACGAGCAGTACTTC. Protein product: CASSPNGADYEQYF.

The chain has TRBV9 and TRBJ1-1; no clear D. Germline-derived CDR1 and CDR2 are SGDLS and YYNGEE. The CDR3 consists of 15 residues. V lost 0 bases, J lost 1 base, and 10 bases lay in between. The CDR3 DNA follows: TGTGCCAGCAGCGTAGGGGGAGCAGGGAACACTGAAGCTTTCTTT. Translating gives CASSVGGAGNTEAFF.

The chain carries TRBV29-1 and TRBJ2-2; D unclear. The V end lost 4 bases, the J end lost 2 bases, and 8 bases lay between the germline ends. Looked up from germline, CDR1 is SQVTM and CDR2 is ANQGSEA. The CDR3 is 13 amino acids. CDR3 nucleotides: TGCAGCGTTGGGCCTGCCAACACCGGGGAGCTGTTTTTT. Its translation: CSVGPANTGELFF.

This sequence joins TRBV27 and TRBJ1-1; TRBD1 matches at 9 bases. Germline-derived CDR1 and CDR2 are MNHEY and SMNVEV (reference sequence). The V and J ends lost 6 bases and 4 bases, in that order; junction bases with no gene match: 3. This CDR3 comprises 13 residues. CDR3: CASRRTGATEAFF. The CDR3 region has the DNA TGTGCCAGCAGAAGGACAGGGGCCACTGAAGCTTTCTTT.